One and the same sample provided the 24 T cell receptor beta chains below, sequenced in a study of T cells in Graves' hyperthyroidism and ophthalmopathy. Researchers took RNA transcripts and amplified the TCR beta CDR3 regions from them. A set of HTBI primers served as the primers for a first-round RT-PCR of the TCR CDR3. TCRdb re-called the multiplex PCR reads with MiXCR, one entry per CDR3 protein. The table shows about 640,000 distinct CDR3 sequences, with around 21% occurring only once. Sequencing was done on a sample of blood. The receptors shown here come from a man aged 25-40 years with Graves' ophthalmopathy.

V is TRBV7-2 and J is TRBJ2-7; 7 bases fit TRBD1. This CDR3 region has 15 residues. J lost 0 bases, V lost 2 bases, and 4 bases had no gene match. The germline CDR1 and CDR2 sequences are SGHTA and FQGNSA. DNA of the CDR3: TGTGCCAGCAGCTTACCGACAGGGCCCTCCTACGAGCAGTACTTC. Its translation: CASSLPTGPSYEQYF.

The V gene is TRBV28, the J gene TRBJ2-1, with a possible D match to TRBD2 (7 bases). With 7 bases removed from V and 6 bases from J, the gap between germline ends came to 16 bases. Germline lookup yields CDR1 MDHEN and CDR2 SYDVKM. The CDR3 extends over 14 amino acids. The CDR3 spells CASIVTAGANEQFF. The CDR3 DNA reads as TGTGCCAGCATCGTGACGGCGGGGGCCAATGAGCAGTTCTTC.

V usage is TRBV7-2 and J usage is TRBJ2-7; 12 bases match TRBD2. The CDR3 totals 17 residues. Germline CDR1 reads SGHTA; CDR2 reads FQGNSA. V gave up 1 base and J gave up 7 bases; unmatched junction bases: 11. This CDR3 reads CASSLVEGGLAGEEQYF. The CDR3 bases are TGTGCCAGCAGCTTAGTAGAGGGGGGACTAGCGGGTGAAGAGCAGTACTTC.

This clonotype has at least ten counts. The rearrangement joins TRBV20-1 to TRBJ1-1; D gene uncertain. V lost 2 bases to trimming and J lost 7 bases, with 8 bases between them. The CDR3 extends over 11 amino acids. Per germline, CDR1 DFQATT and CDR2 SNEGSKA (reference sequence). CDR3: CSARRSLEAFF. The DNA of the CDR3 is TGCAGTGCTAGACGCAGCCTTGAAGCTTTCTTT.

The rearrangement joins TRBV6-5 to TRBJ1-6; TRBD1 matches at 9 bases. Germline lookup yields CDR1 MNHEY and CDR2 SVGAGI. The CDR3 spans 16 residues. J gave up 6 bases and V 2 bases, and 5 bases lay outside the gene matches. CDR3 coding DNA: TGTGCCAGCAGTTACGGGAAGACAGGGGGTAATTCACCCCTCCACTTT. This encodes CASSYGKTGGNSPLHF.

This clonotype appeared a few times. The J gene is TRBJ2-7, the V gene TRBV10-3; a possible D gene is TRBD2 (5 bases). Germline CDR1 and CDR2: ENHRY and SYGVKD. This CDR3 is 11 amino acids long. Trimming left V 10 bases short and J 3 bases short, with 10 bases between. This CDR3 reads CATRRDYEQYF. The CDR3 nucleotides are TGTGCCACCAGACGGGACTACGAGCAGTACTTC.

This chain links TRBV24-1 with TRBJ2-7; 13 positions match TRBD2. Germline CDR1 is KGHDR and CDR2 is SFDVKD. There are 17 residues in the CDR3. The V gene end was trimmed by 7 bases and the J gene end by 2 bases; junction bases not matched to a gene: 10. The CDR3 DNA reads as TGTGCCACCAGCTTCCCGGGACTAGCGGGGAGGCCCTACGAGCAGTACTTC. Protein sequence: CATSFPGLAGRPYEQYF.

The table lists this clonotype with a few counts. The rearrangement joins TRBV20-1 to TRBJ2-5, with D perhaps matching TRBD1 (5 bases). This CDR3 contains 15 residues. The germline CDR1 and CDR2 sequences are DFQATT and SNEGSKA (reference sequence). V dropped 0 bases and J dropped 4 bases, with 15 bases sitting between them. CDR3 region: CSARDAQGFGETQYF. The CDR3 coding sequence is TGCAGTGCTAGAGACGCTCAGGGTTTTGGAGAGACCCAGTACTTC.

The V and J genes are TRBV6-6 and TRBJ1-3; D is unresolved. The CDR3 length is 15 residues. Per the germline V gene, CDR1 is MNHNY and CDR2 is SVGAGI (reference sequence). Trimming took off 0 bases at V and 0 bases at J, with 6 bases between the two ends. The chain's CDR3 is CASSYSYNSGNTIYF. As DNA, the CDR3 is TGTGCCAGCAGTTACTCGTACAACTCTGGAAACACCATATATTTT.

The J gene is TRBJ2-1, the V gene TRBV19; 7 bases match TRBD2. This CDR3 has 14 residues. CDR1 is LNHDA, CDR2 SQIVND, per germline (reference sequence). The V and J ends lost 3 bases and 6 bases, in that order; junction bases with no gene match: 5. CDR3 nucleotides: TGTGCCAGTAGTATTTTTGGCGGGAGCAATGAGCAGTTCTTC. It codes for CASSIFGGSNEQFF.

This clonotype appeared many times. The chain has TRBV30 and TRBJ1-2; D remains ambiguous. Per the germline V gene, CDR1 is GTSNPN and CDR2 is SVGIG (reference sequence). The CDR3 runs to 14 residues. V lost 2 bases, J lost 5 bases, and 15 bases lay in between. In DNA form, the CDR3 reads TGTGCCTGGAGTACTCCGGACGCGTTTTATGGCTACACCTTC. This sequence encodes CAWSTPDAFYGYTF. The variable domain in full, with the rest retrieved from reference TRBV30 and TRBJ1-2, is SQTIHQWPATLVQPVGSPLSLECTVEGTSNPNLYWYRQAAGRGLQLLFYSVGIGQISSEVPQNLSASRPQDRQFILSSKKLLLSDSGFYLCAWSTPDAFYGYTFGSGTRLTVV.

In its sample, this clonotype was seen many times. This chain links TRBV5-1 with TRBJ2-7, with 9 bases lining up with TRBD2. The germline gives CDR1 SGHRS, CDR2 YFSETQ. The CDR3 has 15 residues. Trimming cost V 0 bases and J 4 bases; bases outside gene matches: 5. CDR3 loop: CASSLGSGRVYEQYF. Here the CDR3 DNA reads TGCGCCAGCAGCTTGGGTAGCGGGAGAGTATACGAGCAGTACTTC. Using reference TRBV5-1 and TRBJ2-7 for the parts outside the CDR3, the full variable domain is KAGVTQTPRYLIKTRGQQVTLSCSPISGHRSVSWYQQTPGQGLQFLFEYFSETQRNKGNFPGRFSGRQFSNSRSEMNVSTLELGDSALYLCASSLGSGRVYEQYFGPGTRLTVT.

DNA of the CDR3: TGTGCCAGCAGCTTCGAGACTAGAGGGTTCGATGAGCAGTTCTTC. Protein product: CASSFETRGFDEQFF. This chain joins TRBV11-2 and TRBJ2-1, with D perhaps TRBD2 (6 bases). The CDR3 consists of 15 residues. From germline, CDR1 is SGHAT and CDR2 FQNNGV. V dropped 3 bases and J dropped 8 bases, with 17 bases sitting between them.

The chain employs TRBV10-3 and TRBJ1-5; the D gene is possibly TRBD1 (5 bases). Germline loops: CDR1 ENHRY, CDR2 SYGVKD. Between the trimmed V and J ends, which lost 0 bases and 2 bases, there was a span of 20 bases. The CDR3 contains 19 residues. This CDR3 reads CAISESLGLLPQGNQPQHF. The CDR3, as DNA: TGTGCCATCAGTGAGTCTCTGGGACTTCTCCCGCAGGGCAATCAGCCCCAGCATTTT.

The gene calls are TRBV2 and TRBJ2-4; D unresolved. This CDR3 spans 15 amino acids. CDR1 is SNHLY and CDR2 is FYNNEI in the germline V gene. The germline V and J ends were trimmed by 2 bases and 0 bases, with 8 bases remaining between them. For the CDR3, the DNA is TGTGCCAGCAGTGAACGGGCAGTAGCCAAAAACATTCAGTACTTC. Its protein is CASSERAVAKNIQYF. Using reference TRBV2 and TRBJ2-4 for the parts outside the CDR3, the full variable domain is EPEVTQTPSHQVTQMGQEVILRCVPISNHLYFYWYRQILGQKVEFLVSFYNNEISEKSEIFDDQFSVERPDGSNFTLKIRSTKLEDSAMYFCASSERAVAKNIQYFGAGTRLSVL.

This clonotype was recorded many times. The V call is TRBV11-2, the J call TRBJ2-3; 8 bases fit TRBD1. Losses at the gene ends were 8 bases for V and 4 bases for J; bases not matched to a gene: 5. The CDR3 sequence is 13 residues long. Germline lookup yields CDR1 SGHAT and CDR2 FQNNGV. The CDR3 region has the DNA TGTGCCAGCGGAGCAGGGGGCGCAGATACGCAGTATTTT. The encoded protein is CASGAGGADTQYF. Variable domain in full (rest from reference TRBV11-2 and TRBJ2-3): EAGVAQSPRYKIIEKRQSVAFWCNPISGHATLYWYQQILGQGPKLLIQFQNNGVVDDSQLPKDRFSAERLKGVDSTLKIQPAKLEDSAVYLCASGAGGADTQYFGPGTRLTVL.

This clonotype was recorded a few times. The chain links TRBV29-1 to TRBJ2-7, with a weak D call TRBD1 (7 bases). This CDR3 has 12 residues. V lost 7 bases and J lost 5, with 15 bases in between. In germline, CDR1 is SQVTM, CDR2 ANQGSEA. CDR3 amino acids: CSAARRGHEQYF. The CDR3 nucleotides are TGCAGCGCAGCGAGGAGGGGGCACGAGCAGTACTTC.

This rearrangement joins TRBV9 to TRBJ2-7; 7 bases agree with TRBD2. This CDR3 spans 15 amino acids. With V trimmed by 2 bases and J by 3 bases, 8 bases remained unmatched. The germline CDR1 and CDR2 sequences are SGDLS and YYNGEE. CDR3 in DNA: TGTGCCAGCAGCGTTTCCCCTAGCGGACTCTACGAGCAGTACTTC. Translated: CASSVSPSGLYEQYF.

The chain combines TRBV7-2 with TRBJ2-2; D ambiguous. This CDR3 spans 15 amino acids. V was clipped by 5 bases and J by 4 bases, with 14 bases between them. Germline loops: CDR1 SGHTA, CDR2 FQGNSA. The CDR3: CASSPRVLTTGELFF. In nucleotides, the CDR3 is TGTGCCAGCAGCCCTAGGGTGTTGACCACCGGGGAGCTGTTTTTT. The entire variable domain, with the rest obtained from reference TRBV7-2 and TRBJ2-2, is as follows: GAGVSQSPSNKVTEKGKDVELRCDPISGHTALYWYRQSLGQGLEFLIYFQGNSAPDKSGLPSDRFSAERTGGSVSTLTIQRTQQEDSAVYLCASSPRVLTTGELFFGEGSRLTVL.

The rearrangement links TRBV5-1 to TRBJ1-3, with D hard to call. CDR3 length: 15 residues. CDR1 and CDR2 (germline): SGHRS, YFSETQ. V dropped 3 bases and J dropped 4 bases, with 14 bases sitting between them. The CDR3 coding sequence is TGCGCCAGCAGCTCTGACACCGGCGCGGGAAACACCATATATTTT. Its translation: CASSSDTGAGNTIYF.

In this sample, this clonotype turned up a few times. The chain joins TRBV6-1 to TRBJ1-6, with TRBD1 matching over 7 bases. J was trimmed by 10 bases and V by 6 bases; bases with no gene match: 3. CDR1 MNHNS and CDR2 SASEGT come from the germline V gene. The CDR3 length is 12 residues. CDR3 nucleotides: TGTGCCAGCAGCCCCAGGGGGTCACCCCTCCACTTT. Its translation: CASSPRGSPLHF.

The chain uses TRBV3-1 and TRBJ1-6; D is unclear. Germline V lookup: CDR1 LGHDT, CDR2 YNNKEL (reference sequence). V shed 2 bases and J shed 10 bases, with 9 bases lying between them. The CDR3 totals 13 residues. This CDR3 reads CASSQIGPSPLHF. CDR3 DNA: TGTGCCAGCAGCCAAATAGGGCCATCACCCCTCCACTTT.

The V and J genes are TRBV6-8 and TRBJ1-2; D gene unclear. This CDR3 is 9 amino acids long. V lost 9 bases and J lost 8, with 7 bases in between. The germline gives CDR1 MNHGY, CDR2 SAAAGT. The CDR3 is CARSRGYTF. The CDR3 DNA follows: TGTGCCAGGAGTCGGGGCTACACCTTC.

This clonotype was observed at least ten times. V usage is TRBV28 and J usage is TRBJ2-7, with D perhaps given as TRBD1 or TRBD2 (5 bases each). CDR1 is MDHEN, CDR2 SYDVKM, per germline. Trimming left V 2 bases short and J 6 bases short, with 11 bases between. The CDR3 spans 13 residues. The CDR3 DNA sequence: TGTGCCAGCAGTTTACTTGGGGGTCTCGAGCAGTACTTC. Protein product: CASSLLGGLEQYF.